Below are 21 T cell receptor beta chains sequenced from a single sample in a study of OX40 agonist ivuxolimab in advanced cancers. The assay was immunoSEQ multiplex PCR, and TCRdb's table has in-frame clones only and misses some. Found here are under 100,000 clones, approximately 92% of them singletons; the top ten hold approximately 0.36%. The sample consisted of CD4+ or CD8+ T cells sorted from blood, taken in a trial of the OX40 agonist ivuxolimab. These receptors all stem from an adult with an advanced solid tumor such as melanoma, head and neck, liver or kidney cancer.

The chain carries TRBV7-9 and TRBJ2-7; no clear D gene. CDR3 size: 13 residues. V shed 8 bases and J shed 1 base, with 12 bases lying between them. Per the germline V gene, CDR1 is SEHNR and CDR2 is FQNEAQ (reference sequence). In nucleotides, the CDR3 is TGTGCCAGCTTCTCCTACGGATCCTACGAGCAGTACTTC. It translates to CASFSYGSYEQYF. Complete variable domain (other parts from reference TRBV7-9 and TRBJ2-7): DTGVSQNPRHKITKRGQNVTFRCDPISEHNRLYWYRQTLGQGPEFLTYFQNEAQLEKSRLLSDRFSAERPKGSFSTLEIQRTEQGDSAMYLCASFSYGSYEQYFGPGTRLTVT.

This rearrangement joins TRBV27 to TRBJ2-3; either TRBD1 or TRBD2 may fit D (5 bases each). Germline-derived CDR1 and CDR2 are MNHEY and SMNVEV (reference sequence). The CDR3 has 15 residues. With 3 bases removed from V and 4 bases from J, the gap between germline ends came to 14 bases. CDR3 residues: CASSLVGTVADTQYF. In DNA form, the CDR3 reads TGTGCCAGCAGTTTGGTTGGGACGGTCGCAGATACGCAGTATTTT.

Worth noting for this clone: One junction end does not reproduce the germline sequence, and a read error may be involved. The V call is TRBV6-1, the J call TRBJ2-1, with D tentatively TRBD2 (6 bases). Germline CDR1 MNHNS, CDR2 SASEGT. The CDR3 consists of 13 residues. CDR3 sequence (DNA): TGTGCCAGCGATAGGGACTCCAACAATGAGCAGTTCTTC. Its translation: CASDRDSNNEQFF.

The genes are TRBV6-1 and TRBJ2-3; a weak D match, TRBD2 (6 bases). Germline V CDR1 and CDR2: MNHNS, SASEGT. This CDR3 has 15 amino acids. V shed 9 bases and J shed 2 bases, with 18 bases lying between them. CDR3 region: CASCLGSGVTDTQYF. The DNA for the CDR3 is TGTGCCAGTTGTCTGGGTAGCGGAGTCACAGATACGCAGTATTTT.

The chain has TRBV7-2 and TRBJ1-3; maybe TRBD1 (6 bases). The CDR3 is 18 residues long. V was shortened by 5 bases and J by 0 bases, with 20 bases between the two germline ends. The germline gives CDR1 SGHTA, CDR2 FQGNSA. The CDR3 sequence is CASSPRNNRASSGNTIYF. CDR3 nucleotides: TGTGCCAGCAGCCCCAGGAATAACAGGGCGAGCTCTGGAAACACCATATATTTT.

The chain employs TRBV29-1 and TRBJ1-1; 7 positions agree with TRBD1. Germline CDR1 is SQVTM and CDR2 is ANQGSEA. The J segment lost 2 bases and the V segment lost 6 bases, leaving 12 bases of the junction unmatched. There are 15 residues in the CDR3. The CDR3 protein is CSVNQGQSFNTEAFF. CDR3 in DNA: TGCAGCGTGAACCAGGGACAGAGTTTTAACACTGAAGCTTTCTTT.

The V gene is TRBV29-1, the J gene TRBJ2-5, with a tentative D call TRBD2 (5 bases). V lost 0 bases, J lost 5 bases, and 22 bases lay in between. CDR3 size: 17 residues. In germline, CDR1 is SQVTM, CDR2 ANQGSEA. DNA for the CDR3: TGCAGCGTTGAAGATCTAACGTACGGCCTTCAGCGGGAGACCCAGTACTTC. Amino acid sequence: CSVEDLTYGLQRETQYF.

The J gene is TRBJ2-7, the V gene TRBV6-5, with D possibly being TRBD2 (6 bases). Germline assignment: CDR1 MNHEY and CDR2 SVGAGI. There are 13 residues in the CDR3. Trimming cost V 0 bases and J 6 bases, with 9 bases left between them. The DNA of the CDR3 is TGTGCCAGCAGTTACTCCCGGGAGTCCGAGCAGTACTTC. As protein: CASSYSRESEQYF.

This sequence joins TRBV28 and TRBJ1-5; 7 bases are a match to TRBD1. The V gene end was trimmed by 3 bases and the J gene end by 3 bases; junction bases not matched to a gene: 5. The CDR3 spans 15 residues. The V gene's germline CDR1 is MDHEN and CDR2 SYDVKM. CDR3 in DNA: TGTGCCAGCAGTTTCCCGGGACAGTTCAATCAGCCCCAGCATTTT. Protein: CASSFPGQFNQPQHF. Together with reference TRBV28 and TRBJ1-5, the CDR3 gives the full variable domain: DVKVTQSSRYLVKRTGEKVFLECVQDMDHENMFWYRQDPGLGLRLIYFSYDVKMKEKGDIPEGYSVSREKKERFSLILESASTNQTSMYLCASSFPGQFNQPQHFGDGTRLSIL.

The chain joins TRBV7-2 to TRBJ2-5; D uncertain. This CDR3 is built from 14 residues. V shed 9 bases and J shed 1 base, with 15 bases lying between them. Germline CDR1 reads SGHTA; CDR2 reads FQGNSA. The CDR3 sequence: CASRRQSLQETQYF. CDR3 bases: TGTGCCAGTAGGCGGCAATCGCTCCAAGAGACCCAGTACTTC.

V and J are TRBV7-9 and TRBJ2-1, with D unresolved. Trimming stripped 5 bases from V and 0 bases from J, with 14 bases between. The CDR3 sequence is 16 residues long. Germline lookup yields CDR1 SEHNR and CDR2 FQNEAQ (reference sequence). The CDR3 protein is CASSNYWESSYNEQFF. Written as DNA, the CDR3 is TGTGCCAGCAGCAATTATTGGGAAAGCTCCTACAATGAGCAGTTCTTC. Full variable domain (remainder filled in from reference TRBV7-9 and TRBJ2-1): DTGVSQNPRHKITKRGQNVTFRCDPISEHNRLYWYRQTLGQGPEFLTYFQNEAQLEKSRLLSDRFSAERPKGSFSTLEIQRTEQGDSAMYLCASSNYWESSYNEQFFGPGTRLTVL.

This clone was counted a few times. The chain carries TRBV29-1 and TRBJ1-5; D is perhaps TRBD1 (6 bases). This CDR3 is 12 amino acids long. The germline V and J ends were trimmed by 6 bases and 5 bases, with 11 bases remaining between them. Germline loops: CDR1 SQVTM, CDR2 ANQGSEA. CDR3 sequence reads: CSVGQRHQPQHF. The CDR3 nucleotides are TGCAGCGTCGGACAGAGGCATCAGCCCCAGCATTTT.

The chain recombines TRBV6-7 with TRBJ2-3; perhaps TRBD2 as D (6 bases). TRBV6-7 carries the ORF label, with uncertain function. V lost 7 bases and J 4 bases, leaving 12 bases between the germline ends. The CDR3 has 13 residues. The CDR3 here is CASNGREADTQYF. The CDR3 region has the DNA TGTGCCAGCAACGGCAGGGAGGCAGATACGCAGTATTTT.

This sequence joins TRBV2 and TRBJ2-7, with TRBD1 matching over 8 bases. Germline CDR1 SNHLY, CDR2 FYNNEI. This CDR3 is 16 amino acids long. Trimming at V came to 4 bases and at J to 3 bases, leaving 11 bases not matched to a gene. CDR3 nucleotide sequence: TGTGCCAGCAGTGCCGGGACAGGAGAACGCTACTACGAGCAGTACTTC. Encoded protein: CASSAGTGERYYEQYF. Combining the CDR3 with reference TRBV2 and TRBJ2-7 gives the whole variable domain EPEVTQTPSHQVTQMGQEVILRCVPISNHLYFYWYRQILGQKVEFLVSFYNNEISEKSEIFDDQFSVERPDGSNFTLKIRSTKLEDSAMYFCASSAGTGERYYEQYFGPGTRLTVT.

This sequence joins TRBV5-4 and TRBJ2-2; no definite D call. The CDR3 runs to 14 residues. The V end lost 4 bases, the J end lost 4 bases, and 11 bases lay between the germline ends. The germline gives CDR1 SGHNT, CDR2 YYREEE (reference sequence). Written as DNA, the CDR3 is TGTGCCAGCAGCGGAACAGCCCTCACCGGGGAGCTGTTTTTT. Its translation: CASSGTALTGELFF.

The genes are TRBV9 and TRBJ1-1, with D tentatively TRBD1 (6 bases). CDR1 SGDLS and CDR2 YYNGEE come from the germline V gene. The CDR3 contains 14 residues. V shed 7 bases and J shed 3 bases, with 16 bases lying between them. The CDR3 DNA reads TGTGCCAGCCGAAAGGGGGGGGACTACACTGAAGCTTTCTTT. The encoded protein is CASRKGGDYTEAFF.

In this sample, this clone turned up once. V and J are TRBV9 and TRBJ1-1; D remains unclear. Looked up from germline, CDR1 is SGDLS and CDR2 is YYNGEE. Trimming cost V 4 bases and J 5 bases, with 9 bases left between them. This CDR3 comprises 12 residues. The CDR3 DNA is TGTGCCAGCAGCCTCGCCGGGACTGAAGCTTTCTTT. This gives the protein CASSLAGTEAFF. Using reference TRBV9 and TRBJ1-1 for the parts outside the CDR3, the full variable domain is DSGVTQTPKHLITATGQRVTLRCSPRSGDLSVYWYQQSLDQGLQFLIQYYNGEERAKGNILERFSAQQFPDLHSELNLSSLELGDSALYFCASSLAGTEAFFGQGTRLTVV.

The chain uses TRBV30 and TRBJ2-2; TRBD2 matches at 8 bases. Germline CDR1 and CDR2: GTSNPN and SVGIG (reference sequence). CDR3 length: 16 amino acids. V shed 0 bases, J shed 1 base, and the junction held 4 bases outside the gene matches. In DNA, the CDR3 is TGTGCCTGGAGTGTTTCCCGGGGGGGGAACACCGGGGAGCTGTTTTTT. Amino acid sequence: CAWSVSRGGNTGELFF.

This rearrangement joins TRBV19 to TRBJ2-5; D may be TRBD1 or TRBD2 (5 bases each). The ends were cut back, 5 bases at V and 14 bases at J, with 12 bases in the middle. The CDR3 sequence is 10 residues long. The germline V gene has CDR1 LNHDA and CDR2 SQIVND (reference sequence). The CDR3 loop reads CASSSGTFYF. CDR3 coding DNA: TGTGCCAGTAGTTCCGGGACCTTTTACTTC.

A single count supports this clone. The rearrangement links TRBV25-1 to TRBJ1-3; D is ambiguous. Germline V CDR1 and CDR2: MGHDK, SYGVNS. The CDR3 spans 17 residues. Trimming removed 0 bases at V and 8 bases at J, with 20 bases between. The chain's CDR3 is CASSEYNPDKIIDTIYF. The DNA of the CDR3 is TGTGCCAGCAGTGAATATAACCCTGATAAAATAATCGACACCATATATTTT.

This clone was seen more than once but under ten times. V gene TRBV4-3 combines with J gene TRBJ2-7; possibly TRBD1 for D (6 bases). The CDR3 loop spans 14 amino acids. The V gene lost 0 bases and the J gene lost 10 bases, with 16 bases spanning the gap. Germline CDR1 LGHNA, CDR2 YSLEER. The CDR3, as DNA: TGCGCCAGCAGCCAAGATGCCAGGGGTAATTTTCAGTACTTC. Translating gives CASSQDARGNFQYF.